These T cell receptor beta chains were read from a single sample in a study of blood T cell repertoires in COVID-19. Sequencing was performed with immunoSEQ multiplex PCR; in TCRdb, only in-frame clones are kept and a portion is missing. The sample contains roughly 230,000 clones, nearly 90% of which appear only once. The sequenced material came from peripheral blood. Receptor source: a woman aged 35 to 49 who had recovered from COVID-19. The CDR3 runs from the conserved cysteine through the conserved F or W. The D gene is left open where the match is weak. Clone size, where shown, is once, few, many, or a class for clones that have expanded.

j_call | d_call | v_call | clone_size | cdr3_nt | cdr3_aa
TRBJ1-1 | TRBD1 | TRBV5-4 | . | TGTGCCAGCAGCCGCGCCGGACAGGTGAACACTGAAGCTTTCTTT | CASSRAGQVNTEAFF
TRBJ2-7 | . | TRBV5-1 | few | TGCGCCAGCAGCTCCGTAGCGGATACCTCCTACGAGCAGTACTTC | CASSSVADTSYEQYF
TRBJ1-2 | . | TRBV29-1 | . | TGCAGCGTGGCAGGGGTTCAAAACCTTAACTATGGCTACACCTTC | CSVAGVQNLNYGYTF
TRBJ1-4 | . | TRBV28 | . | TGTGCCAGCAGCACCACAGGGTCAACTAATGAAAAACTGTTTTTT | CASSTTGSTNEKLFF
TRBJ2-7 | . | TRBV27 | . | TGTGCCAGCAGGCCCGGGGGACCCCCCTACGAGCAGTACTTC | CASRPGGPPYEQYF
TRBJ2-1 | . | TRBV21-1 | once | TGTGCCAGCAGCAAAGGACAGGGGCCTTACAATGAGCAGTTCTTC | CASSKGQGPYNEQFF
TRBJ2-2 | TRBD1 | TRBV6-6 | . | TGTGCCAGCAGTTACTCCGGGACAGGTCTGACCGGGGAGCTGTTTTTT | CASSYSGTGLTGELFF
TRBJ1-1 | . | TRBV7-8 | . | TGTGCCAGCAGCATCCAATCTATTAACACTGAAGCTTTCTTT | CASSIQSINTEAFF
TRBJ1-4 | . | TRBV27 | . | TGTGCCAGCAAGGACAATCATAATGAAAAACTGTTTTTT | CASKDNHNEKLFF
TRBJ2-1 | TRBD2 | TRBV6-5 | . | TGTGCCAGCAGCCCAGGACTAGCGTTCAATGAGCAGTTCTTC | CASSPGLAFNEQFF
TRBJ1-5 | . | TRBV7-2 | . | TGTGCCAGCAGCTCAACGGTATCTGGCAATCAGCCCCAGCATTTT | CASSSTVSGNQPQHF
TRBJ2-5 | TRBD1 | TRBV28 | . | TGTGCCAGCAGGTTGACAGGGATTCGACGGGAGACCCAGTACTTC | CASRLTGIRRETQYF
TRBJ2-3 | . | TRBV7-9 | . | TGTGCCAGCAGCTGGATGGCTGGACTTAGCACAGATACGCAGTATTTT | CASSWMAGLSTDTQYF
TRBJ2-1 | TRBD2 | TRBV5-1 | . | TGCGCCAGCAGCTTTTGGGAGACTAGCGCCAGCAATGAGCAGTTCTTC | CASSFWETSASNEQFF
TRBJ2-1 | . | TRBV7-9 | . | TGTGCCAGCAGCTTAGTCGTCTATGACAATGAGCAGTTCTTC | CASSLVVYDNEQFF
TRBJ2-5 | TRBD2 | TRBV7-2 | . | TGTGCCAGCAGCTCCGGGACTAGCAGCCAAGAGACCCAGTACTTC | CASSSGTSSQETQYF
TRBJ2-7 | . | TRBV5-4 | . | TGTGCCAGCAGCTCTTCCTACGAGCAGTACTTC | CASSSSYEQYF
TRBJ1-5 | TRBD1 | TRBV2 | . | TGTGCCAGCAGTCGGGACAGGGGGGTTCAGCCCCAGCATTTT | CASSRDRGVQPQHF
TRBJ2-5 | TRBD1 | TRBV7-8 | . | TGTGCCAGCAGCTTAGCCAAGCCGGGACAGGGACAAGAGACCCAGTACTTC | CASSLAKPGQGQETQYF
TRBJ1-6 | . | TRBV6-5 | . | TGTGCCAGCAGTTACTGGGGGCAGACCTATAATTCACCCCTCCACTTT | CASSYWGQTYNSPLHF
TRBJ2-3 | . | TRBV15 | . | TGTGCCACCAGCAGAGATCTTTTTGGCCCAGATACGCAGTATTTT | CATSRDLFGPDTQYF
TRBJ1-5 | . | TRBV10-3 | many | TGTGCCATGGGGAGTAGCAATCAGCCCCAGCATTTT | CAMGSSNQPQHF
TRBJ2-1 | TRBD1 | TRBV6-2/TRBV6-3 | few | TGTGCCAGCAGTTACCCAGAAAGGCTCCGGGACAGGTTGTCAAATGAGCAGTTCTTC | CASSYPERLRDRLSNEQFF
TRBJ1-2 | . | TRBV4-1 | . | TGCGCCAGCAGCCAAGATCAGGGGCGAGCTAACTATGGCTACACCTTC | CASSQDQGRANYGYTF
TRBJ2-1 | TRBD2 | TRBV4-2 | once | TGTGCCAGCAGCCAAGATCTAGCGGGGCGCCCCGCGGAGAATGAGCAGTTCTTC | CASSQDLAGRPAENEQFF
TRBJ2-5 | TRBD2 | TRBV5-1 | . | TGCGCCAGCAGCCCGGGGAGGGAAGAGACCCAGTACTTC | CASSPGREETQYF
TRBJ2-3 | . | TRBV19 | . | TGTGCCAGTAGTATAAGCAGGTCAGATACGCAGTATTTT | CASSISRSDTQYF
TRBJ2-1 | TRBD2 | TRBV24-1 | . | TGTGCCACCAGTGAGACTAGCGGGATCATTGAGCAGTTCTTC | CATSETSGIIEQFF
TRBJ2-7 | . | TRBV6-5 | . | TGTGCCAGCACACCAGGGGCGGCCTCCTACGAGCAGTACTTC | CASTPGAASYEQYF
TRBJ1-1 | . | TRBV6-2/TRBV6-3 | once | TGTGCCAGCCGCCAACAGGGTTGGGACACTGAAGCTTTCTTT | CASRQQGWDTEAFF
TRBJ1-2 | . | TRBV5-4 | . | TGTGCCAGCAGCAAGGCCGGGAACCAAGATGGCTACACCTTC | CASSKAGNQDGYTF
TRBJ1-1 | . | TRBV11-3 | . | TGTGCCAGCAGCTTCCCGCGGATCAAGGACACTGAAGCTTTCTTT | CASSFPRIKDTEAFF
TRBJ2-2 | TRBD1 | TRBV19 | . | TGTGCCAGTAGTACCGGACAGGGTCTGAACACCGGGGAGCTGTTTTTT | CASSTGQGLNTGELFF
TRBJ1-1 | . | TRBV12-3/TRBV12-4 | . | TGTGCCAGCAGACTAACCCCGACGGGTGAAGCTTTCTTT | CASRLTPTGEAFF
TRBJ1-2 | . | TRBV28 | . | TGTGCCAGCAGTTTCAAACCATCGGGAGTCTATGGCTACACCTTC | CASSFKPSGVYGYTF
TRBJ2-3 | TRBD2 | TRBV6-5 | . | TGTGCCAGCAGTTCGGGCCCGGGGAGGGGAGATACGCAGTATTTT | CASSSGPGRGDTQYF
TRBJ2-5 | . | TRBV5-4 | . | TGTGCCAGCAGCGACGCCGAACAGGGTTTGGGGACCCAGTACTTC | CASSDAEQGLGTQYF
TRBJ1-5 | TRBD1 | TRBV10-1 | . | TGCGCCAGCAGTGGAGACAGGGTGCCCGACCCCCAGCATTTT | CASSGDRVPDPQHF
TRBJ1-1 | . | TRBV6-5 | . | TGTGCCAGCAGTCTGACAAAAACCGGGAACACTGAAGCTTTCTTT | CASSLTKTGNTEAFF
TRBJ2-7 | TRBD2 | TRBV6-5 | . | TGTGCCAGCAGTTACGATGGCGGGGGGAGCTCCTACGAGCAGTACTTC | CASSYDGGGSSYEQYF
TRBJ1-2 | TRBD1 | TRBV19 | . | TGTGCCAGTAGTCTGATTGGGACAGGGATTAACTTC | CASSLIGTGINF
TRBJ2-3 | TRBD2 | TRBV7-9 | . | TGTGCCAGCCAACGGACTAGCGGATTCGTAGATACGCAGTATTTT | CASQRTSGFVDTQYF